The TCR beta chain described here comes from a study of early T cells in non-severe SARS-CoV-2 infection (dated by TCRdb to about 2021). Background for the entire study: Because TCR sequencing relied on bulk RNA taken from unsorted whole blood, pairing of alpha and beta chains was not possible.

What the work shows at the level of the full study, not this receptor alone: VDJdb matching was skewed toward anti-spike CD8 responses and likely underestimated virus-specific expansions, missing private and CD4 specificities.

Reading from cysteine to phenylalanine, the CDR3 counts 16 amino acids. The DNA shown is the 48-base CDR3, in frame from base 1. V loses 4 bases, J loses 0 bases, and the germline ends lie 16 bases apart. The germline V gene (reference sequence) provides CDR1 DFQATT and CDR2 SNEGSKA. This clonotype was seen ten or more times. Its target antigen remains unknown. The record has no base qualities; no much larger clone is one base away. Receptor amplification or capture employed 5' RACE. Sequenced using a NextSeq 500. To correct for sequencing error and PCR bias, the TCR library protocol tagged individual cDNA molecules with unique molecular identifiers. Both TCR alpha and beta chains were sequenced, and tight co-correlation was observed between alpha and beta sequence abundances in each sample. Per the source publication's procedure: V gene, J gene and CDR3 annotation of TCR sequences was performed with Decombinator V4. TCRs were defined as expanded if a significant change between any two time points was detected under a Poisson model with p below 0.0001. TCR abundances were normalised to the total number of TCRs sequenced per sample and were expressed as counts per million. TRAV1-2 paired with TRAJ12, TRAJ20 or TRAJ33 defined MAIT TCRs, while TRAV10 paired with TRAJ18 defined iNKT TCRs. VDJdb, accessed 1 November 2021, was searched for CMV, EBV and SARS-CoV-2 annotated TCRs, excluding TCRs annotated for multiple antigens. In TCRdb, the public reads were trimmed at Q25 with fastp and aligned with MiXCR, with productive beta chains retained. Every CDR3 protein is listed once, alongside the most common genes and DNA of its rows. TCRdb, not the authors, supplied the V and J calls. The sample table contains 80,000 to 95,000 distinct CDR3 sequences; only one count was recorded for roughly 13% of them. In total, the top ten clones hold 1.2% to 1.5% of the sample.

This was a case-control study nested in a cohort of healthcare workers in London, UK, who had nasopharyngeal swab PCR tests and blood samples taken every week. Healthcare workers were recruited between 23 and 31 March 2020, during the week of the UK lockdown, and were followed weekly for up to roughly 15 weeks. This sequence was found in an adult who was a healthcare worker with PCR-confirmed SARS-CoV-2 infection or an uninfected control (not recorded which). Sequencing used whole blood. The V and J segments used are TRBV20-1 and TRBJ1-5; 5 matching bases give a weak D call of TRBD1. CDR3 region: CSAIRGAVDSNQPQHF. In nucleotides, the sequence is TGCAGTGCTATACGCGGGGCAGTCGATAGCAATCAGCCCCAGCATTTT.